Shown below are 27 T cell receptor beta chains from a single sample sequenced in a study of T cells expressing NK-cell markers. TCRdb re-called the 5' RACE reads; every CDR3 protein appears as one record, without DNA. The sample totals a few hundred thousand distinct CDR3 sequences. The sample comprised blood T cells: a sorted CD56 or NKG2C T cell subset, CD4+ or CD8+ T cells, or bulk PBMC T cells (not recorded which). These receptors were collected from a man between 18 and 29 years old in good health.

The J gene is TRBJ2-1, the V gene TRBV5-1; TCRdb's assignment of TRBD1 cannot be checked, as there is no DNA. The germline CDR1 and CDR2 sequences are SGHRS and YFSETQ. The CDR3 loop spans 11 amino acids. CDR3 protein: CASNTGTSAFF.

The rearrangement links TRBV9 to TRBJ1-4; the TRBD1 assignment by TCRdb is unverifiable without DNA. The CDR3 totals 16 residues. Per the germline V gene, CDR1 is SGDLS and CDR2 is YYNGEE. CDR3 in amino acids: CASSEGTWEKREKLFF.

The chain combines TRBV20-1 with TRBJ2-7; TCRdb reports TRBD2, a call that lacks DNA to check it against. Germline CDR1 is DFQATT and CDR2 is SNEGSKA (reference sequence). This CDR3 comprises 17 residues. This CDR3 reads CSATTLLGLAGGSEQYF.

The V and J genes are TRBV6-5 and TRBJ2-3; TCRdb picks TRBD2, but there is no DNA to check that call. The CDR3 covers 16 residues. From germline, CDR1 is MNHEY and CDR2 SVGAGI. The CDR3 sequence is CASSYGGGIGTDTQYF.

The chain is built from TRBV12-3 or TRBV12-4 and TRBJ2-1. CDR3 length: 13 residues. CDR3 amino acids: CASSSDGYNEQFF.

The rearrangement uses TRBV7-9 and TRBJ1-2. CDR1 and CDR2 (germline): SEHNR, FQNEAQ (reference sequence). The CDR3 totals 13 residues. CDR3 residues: CASSLGVGSGYTF.

The gene calls are TRBV27 and TRBJ2-1; TCRdb selects TRBD1, and the lack of DNA leaves this call unchecked. The CDR3 covers 14 residues. Germline V gene lookup returns CDR1 MNHEY and CDR2 SMNVEV (reference sequence). The CDR3 loop reads CASSLGLGGHEQFF.

The chain joins TRBV5-1 to TRBJ2-2; TCRdb picks TRBD1, but there is no DNA to check that call. The CDR3 runs 15 residues. Germline lookup yields CDR1 SGHRS and CDR2 YFSETQ. The CDR3 region is CASQGQGLATGELFF.

The chain recombines TRBV7-9 with TRBJ2-7; without DNA, the TCRdb call of TRBD1 cannot be checked. CDR1 is SEHNR and CDR2 is FQNEAQ in the germline V gene (reference sequence). This CDR3 region has 13 residues. The CDR3 loop is CASGGTITYEQYF.

V gene TRBV20-1 combines with J gene TRBJ1-2; TCRdb's D call of TRBD1 is untestable without DNA. This CDR3 spans 14 amino acids. The V gene's germline CDR1 is DFQATT and CDR2 SNEGSKA (reference sequence). This CDR3 is CSTTPGTGGASHTF.

J is TRBJ2-4 and V is TRBV7-8; TCRdb returns TRBD1, unconfirmable since there is no DNA. Germline-derived CDR1 and CDR2 are SGHVS and FQNEAQ. The CDR3 runs to 16 residues. The CDR3 spells CASSKPYRDGPNIQYF.

The V gene is TRBV5-4, the J gene TRBJ1-5; TCRdb gives TRBD1 as the D gene, but with no DNA this cannot be confirmed. Germline CDR1 reads SGHNT; CDR2 reads YYREEE (reference sequence). This CDR3 has 16 amino acids. The CDR3 here is CASSLQGSLSNQPQHF.

V is TRBV7-2 and J is TRBJ2-7. CDR3 length: 13 residues. Germline CDR1 is SGHTA and CDR2 is FQGNSA. The chain's CDR3 is CASSLAVPYEQYF.

The J gene is TRBJ2-5, the V gene TRBV30; TCRdb designates TRBD2, a call that cannot be tested without DNA. Germline V gene lookup returns CDR1 GTSNPN and CDR2 SVGIG (reference sequence). CDR3 length: 15 amino acids. The chain's CDR3 is CAWTPELAGVETQYF.

The chain is built from TRBV4-3 and TRBJ1-2; the D gene TCRdb calls, TRBD1, cannot be checked with no DNA. Per germline, CDR1 LGHNA and CDR2 YSLEER. This CDR3 has 15 amino acids. The CDR3 loop is CASSQDIDRGSGYTF.

The gene calls are TRBV12-3 or TRBV12-4 and TRBJ2-1; TCRdb reports TRBD2, a call that lacks DNA to check it against. The CDR3 extends over 15 amino acids. The CDR3 here is CASSSSSGSPNEQFF.

This chain uses TRBV28 with TRBJ2-7. The CDR3 spans 11 residues. Per germline, CDR1 MDHEN and CDR2 SYDVKM. The CDR3 loop reads CASGPYYEQYF.

The chain recombines TRBV11-2 with TRBJ2-7; the TCRdb call, TRBD2, lacks DNA for checking. CDR3 length: 17 residues. Germline CDR1 is SGHAT and CDR2 is FQNNGV. The CDR3 protein is CASSLETPLAGPGSKYF.

The chain recombines TRBV6-2 or TRBV6-3 with TRBJ2-5; TCRdb selects TRBD1, and the lack of DNA leaves this call unchecked. CDR3 length: 14 amino acids. Germline V gene lookup returns CDR1 MNHEY and CDR2 SVGEGT. The chain's CDR3 is CASSVAGIQETQYF.

V is TRBV12-3 or TRBV12-4 and J is TRBJ2-6. CDR3 size: 14 residues. CDR3 sequence: CASSRASGANVLTF.

This chain uses TRBV19 with TRBJ2-1; TCRdb picks TRBD1, but there is no DNA to check that call. CDR3 length: 16 amino acids. Per the germline V gene, CDR1 is LNHDA and CDR2 is SQIVND (reference sequence). The CDR3 sequence is CASSHPQGFSYNEQFF.

The chain couples TRBV5-1 to TRBJ1-4; TCRdb's assignment of TRBD1 cannot be checked, as there is no DNA. The CDR3 is 16 residues long. Looked up from germline, CDR1 is SGHRS and CDR2 is YFSETQ. The CDR3 sequence is CASSPVAGTANEKLFF.

V usage is TRBV20-1 and J usage is TRBJ2-1; TCRdb's D call, TRBD1, is unchecked because there is no DNA. The CDR3 extends over 13 amino acids. CDR1 is DFQATT and CDR2 is SNEGSKA in the germline V gene (reference sequence). This CDR3 reads CSVPGPSPNEQFF.

The chain is built from TRBV5-6 and TRBJ1-1; TCRdb reports TRBD1, a call that lacks DNA to check it against. The CDR3 spans 15 residues. From germline, CDR1 is SGHDT and CDR2 YYEEEE. CDR3 protein: CASTIEGRWNTEAFF.

The V gene is TRBV24-1, the J gene TRBJ2-5; TCRdb's D call, TRBD1, is unchecked because there is no DNA. Germline V gene lookup returns CDR1 KGHDR and CDR2 SFDVKD. The CDR3 length is 15 residues. The CDR3: CATSDPAGVGETQYF.

Here the CDR3 reads CATLFGGTYEQYF. The chain uses TRBV15 and TRBJ2-7; the TCRdb call, TRBD1, lacks DNA for checking. Germline V gives CDR1 LNHNV, CDR2 YYDKDF (reference sequence). There are 13 residues in the CDR3.

This chain connects TRBV9 to TRBJ2-5; TCRdb selects TRBD2, and the lack of DNA leaves this call unchecked. CDR1 is SGDLS, CDR2 YYNGEE, per germline. This CDR3 contains 17 residues. CDR3: CASSVDPLAGVRETQYF.